The 28 T cell receptor beta chains reported below all come from one sample, sequenced in a study of T-cell reconstitution after alpha-beta-depleted transplantation in children. As it was prepared, the TCRbeta library received unique molecular identifiers. TCRdb itself ran the PCR reads through MiXCR, one entry per CDR3 protein. Among some 500,000 distinct CDR3 sequences, around 18% were seen once, and the ten largest hold over 3%. Sequenced here: PBMCs from the stem cell graft donor, sampled from the stem cell graft. The receptors shown here come from a human donor who donated a stem cell graft to a child with acute lymphoblastic leukemia.

Only a few counts were recorded for this clonotype. The CDR3 loop reads CASSLVPLAGQANTGELFF. The CDR3 bases are TGTGCCAGCAGCTTAGTCCCACTAGCGGGCCAAGCGAACACCGGGGAGCTGTTTTTT. The chain couples TRBV11-1 to TRBJ2-2; TRBD2 aligns across 9 bases. Germline CDR1 and CDR2: SGHAT and FQDESV (reference sequence). This CDR3 spans 19 amino acids. After removal of 1 base from V and 0 bases from J, the junction contained 9 bases not matched to a gene.

This clonotype was counted between two and nine times. V usage is TRBV29-1 and J usage is TRBJ2-5, with D hard to call. CDR1 is SQVTM and CDR2 is ANQGSEA in the germline V gene. V was clipped by 6 bases and J by 5 bases, with 13 bases between them. The CDR3 contains 12 residues. CDR3 sequence (DNA): TGCAGCGTCGACGTTAGTCTTGAGACCCAGTACTTC. Translation gives CSVDVSLETQYF.

This clonotype was detected ten times or more. The junction shows a germline mismatch at one end, possibly a read error. The V gene is TRBV5-1, the J gene TRBJ1-2; D unresolved. This CDR3 contains 12 residues. The germline V gene has CDR1 SGHRS and CDR2 YFSETQ. CDR3 DNA: TGTGCCAGCAGCTTGGCCGGCTATGGCTACACCTTC. It specifies CASSLAGYGYTF.

This clonotype was seen many times. The V gene is TRBV11-1, the J gene TRBJ2-1; 9 bases line up with TRBD1. This CDR3 contains 15 residues. J gave up 1 base and V 5 bases, and 3 bases lay outside the gene matches. From germline, CDR1 is SGHAT and CDR2 FQDESV (reference sequence). The CDR3 here is CASSRGTGSYNEQFF. DNA for the CDR3: TGTGCCAGCAGCCGAGGGACAGGGTCCTACAATGAGCAGTTCTTC.

This clonotype was counted only a few times. This sequence joins TRBV29-1 and TRBJ2-7; maybe TRBD1 (6 bases). Trimming removed 6 bases at V and 4 bases at J, with 13 bases between. CDR1 SQVTM and CDR2 ANQGSEA come from the germline V gene. The CDR3 consists of 12 residues. Here the CDR3 DNA reads TGCAGCGTCACTTCGGACAGTTACGAGCAGTACTTC. Protein: CSVTSDSYEQYF.

V is TRBV11-1 and J is TRBJ1-2; 7 bases are a match to TRBD1. The germline V gene encodes CDR1 SGHAT and CDR2 FQDESV (reference sequence). This CDR3 spans 19 amino acids. Germline trimming cut 1 base from V and 4 bases from J; bases unmatched to any gene: 18. The CDR3 loop is CASSLGASGGTLLPYGYTF. The CDR3 DNA sequence: TGTGCCAGCAGCTTAGGGGCCTCAGGGGGGACCCTACTACCCTATGGCTACACCTTC.

The sample holds a few counts of this clonotype. The chain links TRBV9 to TRBJ2-2; the match to TRBD1 covers 11 bases. The CDR3 extends over 18 amino acids. J gave up 6 bases and V 4 bases, and 14 bases lay outside the gene matches. Germline-derived CDR1 and CDR2 are SGDLS and YYNGEE. The CDR3 nucleotides read TGTGCCAGCAGCCTGAGGGGACAGGACAGGGGGCGAGCCGGGGAGCTGTTTTTT. It translates to CASSLRGQDRGRAGELFF.

The genes are TRBV18 and TRBJ1-4, with 7 bases identical to TRBD1. Germline loops: CDR1 KGHSH, CDR2 LQKENI. V lost 0 bases to trimming and J lost 7 bases; unmatched junction nucleotides: 5. This CDR3 region has 15 residues. The CDR3 nucleotides are TGTGCCAGCTCACCACCGACAGGGAGGGGTGAAAAACTGTTTTTT. As protein: CASSPPTGRGEKLFF.

This clonotype has a handful of counts. The chain uses TRBV24-1 and TRBJ2-3, with 7 bases identical to TRBD1. The CDR3 has 17 amino acids. The germline gives CDR1 KGHDR, CDR2 SFDVKD. The V gene end was trimmed by 4 bases and the J gene end by 1 base; junction bases not matched to a gene: 10. In DNA form, the CDR3 reads TGTGCCACCAGTGACCCGATAAGGCAGGGGGGCACAGATACGCAGTATTTT. It encodes CATSDPIRQGGTDTQYF.

This clonotype was detected only a few times. The rearrangement uses TRBV4-1 and TRBJ2-3; D might be TRBD2 (6 bases). The CDR3 runs to 16 residues. The V gene's germline CDR1 is MGHRA and CDR2 YSYEKL. Trimming took off 3 bases at V and 4 bases at J, with 17 bases between the two ends. The CDR3 region is CASSQTGVGVADTQYF. The CDR3 nucleotides read TGCGCCAGCAGCCAGACGGGAGTGGGTGTCGCAGATACGCAGTATTTT.

This clonotype was counted only a few times. The rearrangement joins TRBV4-1 to TRBJ2-7, with 11 bases identical to TRBD2. J lost 2 bases, V lost 4 bases, and 7 bases had no gene match. The CDR3 extends over 16 amino acids. Germline V gene data show CDR1 as MGHRA and CDR2 as YSYEKL. Here the CDR3 DNA reads TGCGCCAGCAGCCTTAAGACTAGCGGGAACCCCTACGAGCAGTACTTC. Its protein is CASSLKTSGNPYEQYF.

This clonotype was found many times. The V gene is TRBV5-1, the J gene TRBJ1-3; D unresolved. The CDR3 loop spans 15 amino acids. CDR1 and CDR2 from the germline V gene are SGHRS and YFSETQ. Deletions cut 3 bases from V and 0 bases from J, with 10 bases between. As DNA, the CDR3 is TGCGCCAGCAGCTCGACGCCGGACTCTGGAAACACCATATATTTT. Translating gives CASSSTPDSGNTIYF.

V gene TRBV30 combines with J gene TRBJ2-7, with 10 bases matching TRBD2. Germline CDR1 GTSNPN, CDR2 SVGIG (reference sequence). Unmatched junction bases numbered 10, after V lost 4 bases and J lost 7 bases. CDR3 size: 14 residues. The CDR3 nucleotides are TGTGCCTGGACCCAGCTAGCGGGAGTCGGGGAGCAGTACTTC. Residues: CAWTQLAGVGEQYF. The entire variable domain, with the rest obtained from reference TRBV30 and TRBJ2-7, is as follows: SQTIHQWPATLVQPVGSPLSLECTVEGTSNPNLYWYRQAAGRGLQLLFYSVGIGQISSEVPQNLSASRPQDRQFILSSKKLLLSDSGFYLCAWTQLAGVGEQYFGPGTRLTVT.

This clonotype was seen more than once but under ten times. The rearrangement joins TRBV12-3 or TRBV12-4 to TRBJ2-7; 7 bases are shared with TRBD1. This CDR3 is built from 12 residues. Trimming removed 6 bases from V and 4 bases from J; junction bases left unmatched: 3. As DNA, the CDR3 is TGTGCCAGCAGATGGACAGGATACGAGCAGTACTTC. This encodes CASRWTGYEQYF.

The rearrangement uses TRBV20-1 and TRBJ2-7, with D perhaps matching TRBD1 or TRBD2 (5 bases each). Germline lookup yields CDR1 DFQATT and CDR2 SNEGSKA (reference sequence). This CDR3 has 14 amino acids. With 8 bases removed from V and 6 bases from J, the gap between germline ends came to 23 bases. The CDR3 bases are TGCAGTACTTCCCGGGACGTAGGACCTGGCGAGCAGTACTTC. It translates to CSTSRDVGPGEQYF.

The chain links TRBV6-1 to TRBJ2-3; 11 bases agree with TRBD2. CDR1 is MNHNS and CDR2 is SASEGT in the germline V gene. J lost 3 bases, V lost 2 bases, and 1 base had no gene match. This CDR3 is 15 amino acids long. DNA of the CDR3: TGTGCCAGCAGTGAAATAGCGGGAGGGACAGATACGCAGTATTTT. Protein sequence: CASSEIAGGTDTQYF.

The chain has TRBV5-1 and TRBJ2-7; 7 bases align to TRBD2. The CDR3 is 14 amino acids. The germline V gene encodes CDR1 SGHRS and CDR2 YFSETQ. The J segment lost 6 bases and the V segment lost 0 bases, leaving 6 bases of the junction unmatched. CDR3 in DNA: TGCGCCAGCAGCTTGGGCGGACTAGTTGGCGAGCAGTACTTC. It is translated as CASSLGGLVGEQYF. The full variable domain, rest sourced from reference TRBV5-1 and TRBJ2-7, is KAGVTQTPRYLIKTRGQQVTLSCSPISGHRSVSWYQQTPGQGLQFLFEYFSETQRNKGNFPGRFSGRQFSNSRSEMNVSTLELGDSALYLCASSLGGLVGEQYFGPGTRLTVT.

This clonotype has more than one count but fewer than ten. The V call is TRBV7-9, the J call TRBJ2-6; D is uncertain. This CDR3 has 16 residues. V lost 4 bases, J lost 0 bases, and 10 bases lay in between. The V gene's germline CDR1 is SEHNR and CDR2 FQNEAQ (reference sequence). The CDR3 DNA reads as TGTGCCAGCAGCTCCACATGCCCCTCTGGGGCCAACGTCCTGACTTTC. It is translated as CASSSTCPSGANVLTF.

The genes are TRBV19 and TRBJ2-1; 9 positions agree with TRBD2. The CDR3 has 15 residues. The germline CDR1 and CDR2 sequences are LNHDA and SQIVND (reference sequence). Trimming took 1 base from V and 4 from J; bases not matched to a gene: 2. The CDR3 bases are TGTGCCAGTAGTATAGTGCTAGCGGGATACAATGAGCAGTTCTTC. Its translation: CASSIVLAGYNEQFF.

This clonotype appeared a few times. The rearrangement links TRBV5-1 to TRBJ2-5; perhaps TRBD1 as D (5 bases). The V end lost 4 bases, the J end lost 3 bases, and 16 bases lay between the germline ends. The CDR3 is made up of 15 amino acids. Germline-derived CDR1 and CDR2 are SGHRS and YFSETQ. CDR3 bases: TGCGCCAGCAGCCCCTCAGGGTTTATTGAAGAGACCCAGTACTTC. This encodes CASSPSGFIEETQYF.

V is TRBV20-1 and J is TRBJ2-7; 9 bases are shared with TRBD1. J lost 5 bases, V lost 6 bases, and 2 bases had no gene match. Per the germline V gene, CDR1 is DFQATT and CDR2 is SNEGSKA (reference sequence). The CDR3 is 11 amino acids. The CDR3 DNA reads as TGCAGTGCGAGGACAGGGGACGAGCAGTACTTC. Protein product: CSARTGDEQYF.

The chain links TRBV4-2 to TRBJ2-7, with D maybe TRBD1 (5 bases). This CDR3 contains 16 residues. Germline V lookup: CDR1 LGHNA, CDR2 YNFKEQ. Trimming took off 0 bases at V and 3 bases at J, with 15 bases between the two ends. This chain's CDR3 is CASSQDRQISFYEQYF. The CDR3 DNA follows: TGTGCCAGCAGCCAAGATAGACAGATCTCCTTCTACGAGCAGTACTTC.

This chain connects TRBV12-5 to TRBJ2-1; either TRBD1 or TRBD2 may fit D (5 bases each). CDR1 is LGHNT and CDR2 is FRNRAP in the germline V gene. The CDR3 is 14 residues long. The V end lost 6 bases, the J end lost 7 bases, and 16 bases lay between the germline ends. CDR3 DNA sequence: TGTGCTAGTGGGCCCATAGGGTGGGGGAATGAGCAGTTCTTC. It is translated as CASGPIGWGNEQFF.

This clonotype was detected only a few times. This rearrangement joins TRBV12-3 or TRBV12-4 to TRBJ1-2; D might be TRBD1 (5 bases). The length of the CDR3 is 13 residues. V was pared by 5 bases and J by 8 bases, with 15 bases between. The CDR3 region has the DNA TGTGCCAGCAGTAGTCCCGGGGCAGAAGGCTACACCTTC. It translates to CASSSPGAEGYTF.

This clonotype came up a few times. The CDR3 reads CASRAGTNTEAFF. The CDR3 DNA follows: TGTGCCAGCAGAGCGGGGACGAACACTGAAGCTTTCTTT. The rearrangement uses TRBV6-1 and TRBJ1-1; maybe TRBD1 (5 bases). The CDR3 is made up of 13 amino acids. Between the trimmed V and J ends, which lost 6 bases and 1 base, there was a span of 9 bases. Germline V gene sequence: CDR1 MNHNS, CDR2 SASEGT.

The chain joins TRBV30 to TRBJ2-3; TRBD1 matches 9 bases. The length of the CDR3 is 14 residues. Germline V gene lookup returns CDR1 GTSNPN and CDR2 SVGIG (reference sequence). Trimming at V came to 4 bases and at J to 2 bases, leaving 4 bases not matched to a gene. CDR3 sequence (DNA): TGTGCCTGGAACAGGGGGCTCGACACAGATACGCAGTATTTT. This codes for CAWNRGLDTDTQYF.

The V and J genes are TRBV6-2 or TRBV6-3 and TRBJ1-5; 10 bases fit TRBD1. The CDR3 extends over 13 amino acids. V lost 6 bases to trimming and J lost 7 bases; unmatched junction nucleotides: 3. In germline, CDR1 is MNHEY, CDR2 SVGEGT. The CDR3 sequence is CASRRTGGQPQHF. The DNA of the CDR3 is TGTGCCAGCAGGCGGACAGGGGGGCAGCCCCAGCATTTT.

The CDR3 region is CASSLRGLLAESSYEQYF. The CDR3 DNA sequence: TGCGCCAGCAGCTTGAGGGGCCTACTAGCGGAGAGCTCCTACGAGCAGTACTTC. This chain connects TRBV5-1 to TRBJ2-7; TRBD2 aligns across 8 bases. J lost 0 bases, V lost 1 base, and 12 bases had no gene match. The CDR3 loop spans 18 amino acids. Germline V gives CDR1 SGHRS, CDR2 YFSETQ.